This T cell receptor beta chain was captured in a study of blood T cell repertoires in COVID-19. Study-level background: Sites in the United States, Italy and Spain provided acute and convalescent COVID-19 samples. PBMCs, B-cell-depleted T cells, or T cells were the source of the cDNA or gDNA that made up the material.

Trimming removed 4 bases from V and 4 bases from J, with 9 bases in between. Looked up from germline, CDR1 is SGHRS and CDR2 is YFSETQ. The CDR3 totals 13 residues. In the original processing: Reference gene primers were amplified, and this amplification served to estimate nucleated cell counts. Sequencing used immunoSEQ multiplex PCR; TCRdb keeps in-frame clones, though not all of them. The DNA gave D and trimming, while V, J and clone size come from that table. The sample has hundreds of thousands of clones, about nine tenths seen once; the top ten hold about 1.5%. Input material: peripheral blood. The chain is built from TRBV5-1 and TRBJ2-1; a possible D gene is TRBD1 (5 bases). The sequence was obtained from a woman in her twenties or thirties with active or convalescent COVID-19. The CDR3 region is CASSQDNYNEQFF. DNA of the CDR3: TGCGCCAGCAGCCAGGACAATTACAATGAGCAGTTCTTC.